This TCR beta chain comes out of a study of T cell repertoires in cytomegalovirus infection. Across the study: Both recently identified HLA-C-restricted and well-studied HLA-B-restricted CMV epitopes were used in the study. Public TCR beta signatures were indicative of both CMV infection and a matching HLA type.

A single record per CDR3 protein comes from TCRdb applying MiXCR to the reads. Here the sample spans a few hundred thousand distinct CDR3 sequences, approximately 22% being singletons. This CDR3 has 13 residues. V was trimmed by 7 bases and J by 0 bases, leaving 7 bases between them. General study findings and limits: Frequencies of public TCR beta families were cumulated, and this identified carriers of CMV plus the relevant HLA. HLA-C-restricted, CMV-specific TCR beta clonotypes were dominant ex vivo.

In this sample, this clonotype turned up many times. What it binds is unknown. Material: cultured PBMCs, obtained from culture after CMV antigen stimulation. This rearrangement joins TRBV12-3 or TRBV12-4 to TRBJ2-1; D remains unclear. This receptor was taken from a human donor in good health (CMV status not recorded). Some clones in this sample may be carry-over from other donors' samples. CDR3 sequence (DNA): TGTGCCAGCAAATTCAGCTCCTACAATGAGCAGTTCTTC. Protein product: CASKFSSYNEQFF.